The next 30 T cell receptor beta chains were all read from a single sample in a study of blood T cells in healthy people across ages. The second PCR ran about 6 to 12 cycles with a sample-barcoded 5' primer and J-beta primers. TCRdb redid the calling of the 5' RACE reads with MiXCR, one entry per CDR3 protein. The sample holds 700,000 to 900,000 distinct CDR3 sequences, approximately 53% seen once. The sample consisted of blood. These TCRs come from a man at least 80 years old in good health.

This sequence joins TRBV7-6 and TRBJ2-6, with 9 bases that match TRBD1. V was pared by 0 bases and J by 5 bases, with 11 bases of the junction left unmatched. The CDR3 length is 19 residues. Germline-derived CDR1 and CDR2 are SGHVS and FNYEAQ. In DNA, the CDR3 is TGTGCCAGCAGCTTAGCGGGGGACAGGGCTCCATCTCGGGCCAACGTCCTGACTTTC. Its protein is CASSLAGDRAPSRANVLTF.

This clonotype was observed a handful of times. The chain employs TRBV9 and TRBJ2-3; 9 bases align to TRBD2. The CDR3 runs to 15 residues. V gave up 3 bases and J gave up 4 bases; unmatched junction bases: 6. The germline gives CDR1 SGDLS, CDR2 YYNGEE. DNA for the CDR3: TGTGCCAGCAGCGGATGGACTAGCGCGTCAGATACGCAGTATTTT. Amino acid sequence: CASSGWTSASDTQYF.

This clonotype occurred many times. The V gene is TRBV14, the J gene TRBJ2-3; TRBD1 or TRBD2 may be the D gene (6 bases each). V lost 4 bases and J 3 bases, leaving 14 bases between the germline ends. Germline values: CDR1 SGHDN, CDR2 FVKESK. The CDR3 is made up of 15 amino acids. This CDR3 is CASSLSGAQTDTQYF. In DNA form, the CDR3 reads TGTGCCAGCAGCCTCTCGGGGGCTCAAACAGATACGCAGTATTTT. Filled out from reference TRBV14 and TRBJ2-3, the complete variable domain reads EAGVTQFPSHSVIEKGQTVTLRCDPISGHDNLYWYRRVMGKEIKFLLHFVKESKQDESGMPNNRFLAERTGGTYSTLKVQPAELEDSGVYFCASSLSGAQTDTQYFGPGTRLTVL.

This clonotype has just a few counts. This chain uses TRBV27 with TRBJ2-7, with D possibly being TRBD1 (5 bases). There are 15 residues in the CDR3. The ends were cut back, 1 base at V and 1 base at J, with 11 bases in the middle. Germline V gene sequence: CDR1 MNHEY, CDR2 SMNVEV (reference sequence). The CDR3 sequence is CASSLLQAASYEQYF. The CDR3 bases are TGTGCCAGCAGTTTATTACAGGCCGCGTCCTACGAGCAGTACTTC.

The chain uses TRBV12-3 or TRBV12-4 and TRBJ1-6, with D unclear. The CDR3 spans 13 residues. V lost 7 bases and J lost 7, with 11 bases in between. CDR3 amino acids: CASTPGGNSPLHF. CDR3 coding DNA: TGTGCCAGCACCCCCGGCGGGAATTCACCCCTCCACTTT.

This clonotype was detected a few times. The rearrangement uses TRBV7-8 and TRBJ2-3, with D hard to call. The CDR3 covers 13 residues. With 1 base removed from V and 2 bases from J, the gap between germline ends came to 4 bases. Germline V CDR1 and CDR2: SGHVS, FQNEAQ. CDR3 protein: CASSLGATDTQYF. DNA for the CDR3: TGTGCCAGCAGCTTAGGAGCCACAGATACGCAGTATTTT.

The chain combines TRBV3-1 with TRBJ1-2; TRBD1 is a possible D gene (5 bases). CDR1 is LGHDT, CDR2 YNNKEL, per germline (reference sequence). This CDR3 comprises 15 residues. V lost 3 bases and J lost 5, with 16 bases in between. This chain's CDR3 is CASSHAFAGGYGYTF. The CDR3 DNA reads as TGTGCCAGCAGCCACGCCTTCGCTGGGGGGTATGGCTACACCTTC. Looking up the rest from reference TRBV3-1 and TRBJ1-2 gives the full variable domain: DTAVSQTPKYLVTQMGNDKSIKCEQNLGHDTMYWYKQDSKKFLKIMFSYNNKELIINETVPNRFSPKSPDKAHLNLHINSLELGDSAVYFCASSHAFAGGYGYTFGSGTRLTVV.

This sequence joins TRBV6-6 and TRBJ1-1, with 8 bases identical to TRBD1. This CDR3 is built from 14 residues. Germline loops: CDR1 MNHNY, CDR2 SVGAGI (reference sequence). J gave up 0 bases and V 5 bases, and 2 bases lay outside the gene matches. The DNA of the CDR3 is TGTGCCAGCAGTGCGGACAGGGTGAACACTGAAGCTTTCTTT. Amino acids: CASSADRVNTEAFF.

The CDR3 region is CASSPSRTGELFF. CDR3 sequence (DNA): TGTGCCAGCAGTCCCAGTAGGACCGGGGAGCTGTTTTTT. The chain links TRBV2 to TRBJ2-2; no clear D. Germline loops: CDR1 SNHLY, CDR2 FYNNEI. The CDR3 contains 13 residues. V was pared by 5 bases and J by 5 bases, with 9 bases between.

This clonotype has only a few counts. DNA for the CDR3: TGTGCCAGCAGCGTAGGGGCAGACTCCTACGAGCAGTACTTC. Translated: CASSVGADSYEQYF. The genes are TRBV9 and TRBJ2-7; no firm D call. Germline V gene data show CDR1 as SGDLS and CDR2 as YYNGEE. This CDR3 has 14 amino acids. Trimming removed 0 bases at V and 0 bases at J, with 7 bases between.

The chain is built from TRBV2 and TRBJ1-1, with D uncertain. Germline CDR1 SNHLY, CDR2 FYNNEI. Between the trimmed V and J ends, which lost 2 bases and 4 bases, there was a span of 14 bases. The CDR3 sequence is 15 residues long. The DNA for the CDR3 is TGTGCCAGCAGTGAAAGCCTCCCCGCTATCACTGAAGCTTTCTTT. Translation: CASSESLPAITEAFF.

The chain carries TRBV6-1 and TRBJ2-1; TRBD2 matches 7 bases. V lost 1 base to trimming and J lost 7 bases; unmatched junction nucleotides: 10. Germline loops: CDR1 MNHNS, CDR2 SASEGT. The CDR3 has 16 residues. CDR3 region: CASSEVASGAWNEQFF. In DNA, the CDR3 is TGTGCCAGCAGTGAAGTGGCTAGCGGAGCGTGGAATGAGCAGTTCTTC.

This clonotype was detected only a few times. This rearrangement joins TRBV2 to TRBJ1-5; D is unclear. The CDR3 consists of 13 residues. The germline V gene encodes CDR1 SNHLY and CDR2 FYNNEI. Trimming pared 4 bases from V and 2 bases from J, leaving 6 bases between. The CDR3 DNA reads TGTGCCAGCAGTGTTCAGGGCAATCAGCCCCAGCATTTT. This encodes CASSVQGNQPQHF.

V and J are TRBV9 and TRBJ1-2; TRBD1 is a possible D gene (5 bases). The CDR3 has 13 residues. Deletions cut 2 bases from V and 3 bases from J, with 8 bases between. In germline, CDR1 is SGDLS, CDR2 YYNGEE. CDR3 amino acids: CASSVRGDYGYTF. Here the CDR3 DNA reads TGTGCCAGCAGCGTCAGAGGGGACTATGGCTACACCTTC. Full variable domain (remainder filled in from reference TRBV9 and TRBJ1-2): DSGVTQTPKHLITATGQRVTLRCSPRSGDLSVYWYQQSLDQGLQFLIQYYNGEERAKGNILERFSAQQFPDLHSELNLSSLELGDSALYFCASSVRGDYGYTFGSGTRLTVV.

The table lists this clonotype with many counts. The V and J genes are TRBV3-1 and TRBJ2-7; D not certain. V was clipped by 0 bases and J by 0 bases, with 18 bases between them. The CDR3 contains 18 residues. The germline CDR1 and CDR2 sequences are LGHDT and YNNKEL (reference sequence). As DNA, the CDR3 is TGTGCCAGCAGCCAAGATGGGGTCTACTCGGCTTACTCCTACGAGCAGTACTTC. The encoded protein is CASSQDGVYSAYSYEQYF.

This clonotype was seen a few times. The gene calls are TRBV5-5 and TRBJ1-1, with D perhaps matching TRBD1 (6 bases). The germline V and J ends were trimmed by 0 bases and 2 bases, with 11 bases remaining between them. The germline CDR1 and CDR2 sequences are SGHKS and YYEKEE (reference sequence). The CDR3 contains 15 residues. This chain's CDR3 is CASSLGGAENTEAFF. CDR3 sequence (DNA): TGTGCCAGCAGCTTGGGGGGGGCAGAAAACACTGAAGCTTTCTTT.

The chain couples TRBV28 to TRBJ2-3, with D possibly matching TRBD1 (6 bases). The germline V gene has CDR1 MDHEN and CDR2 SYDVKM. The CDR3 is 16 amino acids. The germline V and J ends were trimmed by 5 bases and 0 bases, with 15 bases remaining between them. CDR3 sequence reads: CASSPQTGRSTDTQYF. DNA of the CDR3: TGTGCCAGCAGTCCCCAGACAGGCCGTAGCACAGATACGCAGTATTTT.

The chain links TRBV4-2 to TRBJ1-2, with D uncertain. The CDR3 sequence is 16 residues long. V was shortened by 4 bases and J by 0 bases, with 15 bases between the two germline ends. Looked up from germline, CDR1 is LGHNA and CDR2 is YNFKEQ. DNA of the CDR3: TGTGCCAGCAGCCGAGAGAGCCAGAAGACTAACTATGGCTACACCTTC. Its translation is CASSRESQKTNYGYTF.

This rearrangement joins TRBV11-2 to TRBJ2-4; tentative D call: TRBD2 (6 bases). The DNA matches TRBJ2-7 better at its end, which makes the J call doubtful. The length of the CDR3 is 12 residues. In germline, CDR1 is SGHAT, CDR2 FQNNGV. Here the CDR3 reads CASRMEGGEQYF. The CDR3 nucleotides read TGTGCCAGCAGGATGGAGGGAGGCGAGCAGTACTTC.

CDR3 loop: CASRAAQETQYF. The CDR3 DNA is TGCGCCAGCAGGGCAGCCCAAGAGACCCAGTACTTC. V and J are TRBV5-1 and TRBJ2-5, with unresolved D. CDR1 is SGHRS and CDR2 is YFSETQ in the germline V gene. There are 12 residues in the CDR3. V was clipped by 5 bases and J by 1 base, with 6 bases between them.

CDR3 residues: CASSDRSSRSGANVLTF. DNA for the CDR3: TGTGCCAGCAGTGATCGTAGTAGTCGATCTGGGGCCAACGTCCTGACTTTC. The rearrangement links TRBV6-1 to TRBJ2-6; D is ambiguous. Germline values: CDR1 MNHNS, CDR2 SASEGT. V lost 3 bases to trimming and J lost 1 base, with 13 bases between them. CDR3 length: 17 amino acids.

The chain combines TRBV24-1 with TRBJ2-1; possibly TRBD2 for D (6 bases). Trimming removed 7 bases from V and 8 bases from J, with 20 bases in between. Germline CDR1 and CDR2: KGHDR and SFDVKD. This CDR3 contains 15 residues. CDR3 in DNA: TGTGCCACCAGCGACCCGGGACTCCTTCACGATGAGCAGTTCTTC. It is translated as CATSDPGLLHDEQFF.

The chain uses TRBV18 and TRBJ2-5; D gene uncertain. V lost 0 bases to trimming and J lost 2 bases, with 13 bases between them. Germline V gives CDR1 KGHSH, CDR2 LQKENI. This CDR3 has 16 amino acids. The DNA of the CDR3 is TGTGCCAGCTCACCACCCGGCCCTGGTCGGCAAGAGACCCAGTACTTC. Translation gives CASSPPGPGRQETQYF. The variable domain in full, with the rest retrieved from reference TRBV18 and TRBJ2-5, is NAGVMQNPRHLVRRRGQEARLRCSPMKGHSHVYWYRQLPEEGLKFMVYLQKENIIDESGMPKERFSAEFPKEGPSILRIQQVVRGDSAAYFCASSPPGPGRQETQYFGPGTRLLVL.

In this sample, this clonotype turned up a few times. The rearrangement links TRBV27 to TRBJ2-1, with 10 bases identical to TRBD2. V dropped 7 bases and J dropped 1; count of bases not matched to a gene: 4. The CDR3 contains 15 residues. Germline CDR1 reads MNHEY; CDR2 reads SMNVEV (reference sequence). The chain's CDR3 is CASTLAGASYNEQFF. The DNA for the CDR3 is TGTGCCAGCACCCTAGCGGGAGCTTCCTACAATGAGCAGTTCTTC.

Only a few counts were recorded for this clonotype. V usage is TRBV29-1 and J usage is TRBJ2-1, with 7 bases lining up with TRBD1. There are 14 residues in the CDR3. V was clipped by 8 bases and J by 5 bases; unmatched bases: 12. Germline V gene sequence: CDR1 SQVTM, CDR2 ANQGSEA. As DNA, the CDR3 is TGCAGCATCGGACCCCGGGACAGAAACAATGAGCAGTTCTTC. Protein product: CSIGPRDRNNEQFF.

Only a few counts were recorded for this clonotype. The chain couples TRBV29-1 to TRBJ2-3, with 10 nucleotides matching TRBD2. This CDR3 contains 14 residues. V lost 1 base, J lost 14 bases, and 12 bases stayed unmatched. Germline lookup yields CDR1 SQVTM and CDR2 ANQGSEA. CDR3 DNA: TGCAGCGTTGAAGGGACTAGCGGTAACAGATACGCGTATTTT. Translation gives CSVEGTSGNRYAYF.

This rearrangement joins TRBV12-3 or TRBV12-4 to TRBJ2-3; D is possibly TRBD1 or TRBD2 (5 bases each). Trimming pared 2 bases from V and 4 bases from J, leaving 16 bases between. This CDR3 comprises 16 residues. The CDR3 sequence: CASSLQGRARSDTQYF. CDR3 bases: TGTGCCAGCAGTTTACAGGGACGAGCGAGGTCAGATACGCAGTATTTT.

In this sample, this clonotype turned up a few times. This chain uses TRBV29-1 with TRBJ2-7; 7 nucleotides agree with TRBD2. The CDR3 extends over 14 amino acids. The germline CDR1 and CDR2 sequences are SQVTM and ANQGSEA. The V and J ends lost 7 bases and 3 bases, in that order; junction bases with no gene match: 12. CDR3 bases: TGCAGCGCCGTCCGGGAGAGCGGGGACTACGAGCAGTACTTC. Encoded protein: CSAVRESGDYEQYF.

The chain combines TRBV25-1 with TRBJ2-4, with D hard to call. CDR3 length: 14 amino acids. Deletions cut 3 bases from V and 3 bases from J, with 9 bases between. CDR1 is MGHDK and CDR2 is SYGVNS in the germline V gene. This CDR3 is CASSDVDDKNIQYF. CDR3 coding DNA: TGTGCCAGCAGTGACGTAGATGACAAAAACATTCAGTACTTC.

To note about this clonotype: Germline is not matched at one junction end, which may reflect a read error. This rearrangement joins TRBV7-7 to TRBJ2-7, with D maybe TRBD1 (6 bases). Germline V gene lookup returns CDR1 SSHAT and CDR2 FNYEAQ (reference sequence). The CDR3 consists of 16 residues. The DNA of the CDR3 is TGTGCTAGCAGCTTAGATGGGGACATTTCTGTCTACGAGCAGTACTTC. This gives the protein CASSLDGDISVYEQYF. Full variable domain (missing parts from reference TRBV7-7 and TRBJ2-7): GAGVSQSPRYKVTKRGQDVTLRCDPISSHATLYWYQQALGQGPEFLTYFNYEAQPDKSGLPSDRFSAERPEGSISTLTIQRTEQRDSAMYRCASSLDGDISVYEQYFGPGTRLTVT.